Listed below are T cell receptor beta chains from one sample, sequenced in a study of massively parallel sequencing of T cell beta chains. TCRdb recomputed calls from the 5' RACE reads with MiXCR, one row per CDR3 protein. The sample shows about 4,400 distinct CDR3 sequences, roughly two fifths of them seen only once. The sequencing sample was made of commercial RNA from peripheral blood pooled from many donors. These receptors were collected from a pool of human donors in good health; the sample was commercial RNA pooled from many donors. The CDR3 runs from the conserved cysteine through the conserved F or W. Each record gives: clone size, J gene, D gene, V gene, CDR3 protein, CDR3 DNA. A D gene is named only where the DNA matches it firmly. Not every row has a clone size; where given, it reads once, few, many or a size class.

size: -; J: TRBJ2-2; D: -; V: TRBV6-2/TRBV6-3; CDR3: CASAGNTGELFF; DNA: TGTGCCAGCGCGGGGAACACCGGGGAGCTGTTTTTT
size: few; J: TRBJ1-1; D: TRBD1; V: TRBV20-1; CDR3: CRGGQMNTEAFF; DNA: TGCAGGGGGGGACAGATGAACACTGAAGCTTTCTTT
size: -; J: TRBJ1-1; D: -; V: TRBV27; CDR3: CASRDTPSEAFF; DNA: TGTGCCAGCCGGGACACCCCTTCTGAAGCTTTCTTT
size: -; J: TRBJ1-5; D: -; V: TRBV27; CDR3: CASSSGFSPQHF; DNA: TGTGCCAGCAGTTCTGGCTTCTCGCCCCAGCATTTT
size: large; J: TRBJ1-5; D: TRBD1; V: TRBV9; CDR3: CASSVTGDHQPQHF; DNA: TGTGCCAGCAGCGTGACAGGGGACCATCAGCCCCAGCATTTT
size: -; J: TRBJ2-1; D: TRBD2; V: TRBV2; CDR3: CASSGPSGEEQFF; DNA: TGTGCCAGCAGTGGACCGAGCGGGGAGGAGCAGTTCTTC
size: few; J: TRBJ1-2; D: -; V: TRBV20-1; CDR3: CSARDRVSQESYTF; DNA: TGCAGTGCTAGAGATCGAGTCAGCCAAGAGAGCTACACCTTC
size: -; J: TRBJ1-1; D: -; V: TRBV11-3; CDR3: CASSLVSSGNTEAFF; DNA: TGTGCCAGCAGCTTAGTTAGCTCCGGAAACACTGAAGCTTTCTTT
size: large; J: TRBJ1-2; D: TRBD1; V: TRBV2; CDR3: CASSGDRGRGYTF; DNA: TGTGCCAGCAGTGGGGACAGGGGAAGAGGCTACACCTTC
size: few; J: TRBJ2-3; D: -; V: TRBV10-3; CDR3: CAISEGQSMDTQYF; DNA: TGTGCCATCAGTGAGGGACAGTCGATGGATACGCAGTATTTT
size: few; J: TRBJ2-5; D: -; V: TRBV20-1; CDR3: CSARDRGQETQYF; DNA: TGCAGTGCTAGAGACAGGGGACAAGAGACCCAGTACTTC
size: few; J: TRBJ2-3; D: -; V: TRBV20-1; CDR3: CSASYGVQADTQYF; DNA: TGCAGTGCTAGTTACGGCGTTCAGGCAGATACGCAGTATTTT
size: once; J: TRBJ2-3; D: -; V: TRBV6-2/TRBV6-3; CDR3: CASRVFEDTQYF; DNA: TGTGCCAGCAGGGTTTTTGAAGATACGCAGTATTTT
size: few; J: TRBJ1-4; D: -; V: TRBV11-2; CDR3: CASSFGGGEKLFF; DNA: TGTGCCAGCAGCTTCGGGGGAGGTGAAAAACTGTTTTTT
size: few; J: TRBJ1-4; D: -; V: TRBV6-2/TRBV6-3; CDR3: CASTGGVGEKLFF; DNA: TGTGCCAGCACTGGGGGGGTTGGTGAAAAACTGTTTTTT
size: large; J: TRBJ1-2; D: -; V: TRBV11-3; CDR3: CASSLGDSREGYTF; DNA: TGTGCCAGCAGCTTAGGGGACTCCCGGGAGGGCTACACCTTC
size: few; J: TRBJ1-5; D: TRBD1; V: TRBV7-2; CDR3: CASSADRGDQPQHF; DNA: TGTGCCAGCAGCGCGGACAGGGGAGATCAGCCCCAGCATTTT
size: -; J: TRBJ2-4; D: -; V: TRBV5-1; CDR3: CASSLGALAKNIQYF; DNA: TGCGCCAGCAGCTTGGGCGCTCTTGCCAAAAACATTCAGTACTTC
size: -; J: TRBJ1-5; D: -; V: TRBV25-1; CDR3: CASQWGADYQPQHF; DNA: TGTGCCAGCCAGTGGGGGGCAGATTATCAGCCCCAGCATTTT
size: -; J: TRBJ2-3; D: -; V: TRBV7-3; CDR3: CASSLSKADTQYF; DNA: TGTGCCAGCAGCTTAAGTAAAGCAGATACGCAGTATTTT
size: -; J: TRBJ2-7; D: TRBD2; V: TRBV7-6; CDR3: CASSRDRGGEQYF; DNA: TGTGCCAGCAGCCGGGACCGCGGGGGCGAGCAGTACTTC
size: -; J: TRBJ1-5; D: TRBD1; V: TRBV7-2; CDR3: CASSATGLNQPQHF; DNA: TGTGCCAGCAGCGCGACAGGGCTCAATCAGCCCCAGCATTTT
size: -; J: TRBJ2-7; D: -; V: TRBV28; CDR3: CASSRGSAYEQYF; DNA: TGTGCCAGCAGTAGGGGGTCGGCCTACGAGCAGTACTTC
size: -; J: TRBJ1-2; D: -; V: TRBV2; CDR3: CASSGTGYGYTF; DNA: TGTGCCAGCAGTGGGACGGGCTATGGCTACACCTTC
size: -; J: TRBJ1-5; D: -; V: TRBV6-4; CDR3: CASSPNYSNQPQHF; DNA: TGTGCCAGCAGTCCTAACTATAGCAATCAGCCCCAGCATTTT
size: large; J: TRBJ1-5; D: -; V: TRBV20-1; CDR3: CSASYGGPQHF; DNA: TGCAGTGCTAGTTACGGTGGGCCCCAGCATTTT
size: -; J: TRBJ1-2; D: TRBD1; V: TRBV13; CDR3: CASSPAQGAGRYTF; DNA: TGTGCCAGCAGCCCGGCCCAGGGGGCGGGTCGCTACACCTTC
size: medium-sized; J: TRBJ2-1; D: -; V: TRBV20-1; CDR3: CSAYRGGNEQFF; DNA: TGCAGTGCTTACAGGGGGGGCAATGAGCAGTTCTTC
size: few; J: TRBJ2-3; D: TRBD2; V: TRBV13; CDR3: CASSPSGGGTDTQYF; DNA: TGTGCCAGCAGCCCCAGCGGGGGGGGCACAGATACGCAGTATTTT
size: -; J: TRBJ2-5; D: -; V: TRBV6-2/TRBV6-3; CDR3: CASSYFFRGRQETQYF; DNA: TGTGCCAGCAGTTACTTCTTCAGGGGGAGGCAAGAGACCCAGTACTTC
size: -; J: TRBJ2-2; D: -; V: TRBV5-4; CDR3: CASSLGGTRELFF; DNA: TGTGCCAGCAGCTTGGGAGGAACCAGGGAGCTGTTTTTT
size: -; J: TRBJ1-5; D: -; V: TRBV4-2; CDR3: CASSQGARGNQPQHF; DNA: TGTGCCAGCAGCCAAGGGGCGAGGGGCAATCAGCCCCAGCATTTT
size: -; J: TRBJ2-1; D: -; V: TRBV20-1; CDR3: CSARSPLYNEQFF; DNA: TGCAGTGCTCGTAGCCCGCTCTACAATGAGCAGTTCTTC
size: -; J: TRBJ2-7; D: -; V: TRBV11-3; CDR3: CSSSLGQYSYEQYF; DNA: TGTTCCAGCAGCTTAGGGCAGTACTCCTACGAGCAGTACTTC